These T cell receptor beta chains were read from a single sample in a study of cytomegalovirus exposure and HLA in healthy donors. Generated by immunoSEQ multiplex PCR, the TCRdb table keeps only in-frame clones and is missing some. The sample lists around 130,000 clones, about 69% occurring once. Sequencing was done on a sample of PBMCs. Source of these receptors: a man younger than 40 in good health and CMV-seronegative. CDR3s include the opening cysteine and the closing phenylalanine or tryptophan. The order of the fields is D gene, J gene, clone size, V gene, CDR3 protein, CDR3 DNA. The D gene is left open where the match is weak. Size tells how often a clone was seen (once, few, many) or the class of an expanded clone, and some rows leave it out.

>-|TRBJ1-1|-|TRBV7-9
CASSYTALREAFF
TGTGCCAGCAGCTACACAGCACTGAGAGAAGCTTTCTTT
>TRBD1|TRBJ1-2|few|TRBV30
CAWALYLDRGGYTF
TGTGCCTGGGCACTATACCTGGACAGGGGTGGCTACACCTTC
>-|TRBJ1-2|-|TRBV30
CAWGGETTNYGYTF
TGTGCCTGGGGAGGGGAGACTACTAACTATGGCTACACCTTC
>-|TRBJ1-5|-|TRBV4-3
CASSQGTAGESGNQPQHF
TGCGCCAGCAGCCAAGGGACAGCCGGGGAGTCGGGCAATCAGCCCCAGCATTTT
>-|TRBJ2-5|-|TRBV5-1
CASISEETQYF
TGCGCCAGCATTTCTGAGGAGACCCAGTACTTC
>TRBD1|TRBJ2-3|-|TRBV7-8
CASSPRTGGTDTQYF
TGTGCCAGCAGCCCGCGGACAGGGGGCACAGATACGCAGTATTTT
>TRBD1|TRBJ2-7|-|TRBV27
CASSARGQGSSYEQYF
TGTGCCAGCAGTGCACGAGGACAGGGGAGCTCCTACGAGCAGTACTTC
>-|TRBJ2-2|-|TRBV11-3
CASSGVAGNTEELFF
TGTGCCAGCAGCGGGGTGGCGGGGAACACCGAGGAGCTGTTTTTT
>-|TRBJ2-3|-|TRBV9
CASSVEGGTDTQYF
TGTGCCAGCAGCGTAGAGGGGGGGACAGATACGCAGTATTTT
>-|TRBJ2-1|-|TRBV7-2
CASSPVIAFYNEQFF
TGTGCCAGCAGCCCGGTAATAGCATTTTACAATGAGCAGTTCTTC
>-|TRBJ2-1|-|TRBV15
CATSRDDVMRQGFSYNEQFF
TGTGCCACCAGCAGAGATGACGTAATGAGGCAGGGGTTTTCCTACAATGAGCAGTTCTTC
>-|TRBJ1-1|-|TRBV27
CASSLTRAARAFF
TGTGCCAGCAGTTTGACCAGGGCGGCGAGAGCTTTCTTT
>TRBD1|TRBJ2-3|-|TRBV28
CASHQGAGDTQYF
TGTGCCAGCCACCAGGGGGCTGGAGATACGCAGTATTTT
>TRBD1|TRBJ1-2|-|TRBV28
CASSPRDDRADGYTF
TGTGCCAGCAGTCCAAGGGATGACAGGGCGGATGGCTACACCTTC
>TRBD1|TRBJ2-2|-|TRBV19
CASSTGTANTGELFF
TGTGCCAGTAGTACCGGGACAGCGAACACCGGGGAGCTGTTTTTT
>TRBD2|TRBJ2-1|-|TRBV9
CASSRSGGYYNEQFF
TGTGCCAGCAGCAGGAGCGGGGGTTACTACAATGAGCAGTTCTTC
>TRBD2|TRBJ2-1|-|TRBV4-3
CASSQDPPGLAGVNDEQFF
TGCGCCAGCAGCCAAGATCCCCCGGGACTAGCGGGAGTTAACGATGAGCAGTTCTTC
>TRBD2|TRBJ2-5|-|TRBV7-7
CASSSLAGGQETQYF
TGTGCTAGCAGCTCCCTAGCGGGGGGCCAAGAGACCCAGTACTTC
>TRBD2|TRBJ2-1|-|TRBV19
CASSPSGTSGASNEQFF
TGTGCCAGTAGCCCCTCCGGGACTAGCGGGGCCTCCAATGAGCAGTTCTTC
>TRBD2|TRBJ2-5|-|TRBV5-1
CASSRGDQETQYF
TGCGCCAGCAGCCGGGGGGACCAAGAGACCCAGTACTTC
>-|TRBJ1-6|-|TRBV7-4
CASSQAGVREINSPLHF
TGTGCCAGCAGCCAAGCTGGTGTGAGGGAGATTAATTCACCCCTCCACTTT
>-|TRBJ2-7|few|TRBV13
CASSPGTLYEQYF
TGTGCCAGCAGCCCAGGGACTCTCTACGAGCAGTACTTC
>-|TRBJ1-5|-|TRBV4-1
CASSQVGQYNQPQHF
TGCGCCAGCAGCCAAGTGGGGCAGTACAATCAGCCCCAGCATTTT
>-|TRBJ1-5|-|TRBV6-1
CASSEARRQISNQPQHF
TGTGCCAGCAGTGAAGCAAGGCGACAGATCAGCAATCAGCCCCAGCATTTT
>TRBD2|TRBJ2-3|-|TRBV7-9
CASSLAVAGVTDTQYF
TGTGCCAGCAGCTTAGCGGTAGCGGGGGTGACAGATACGCAGTATTTT
>TRBD1|TRBJ1-4|-|TRBV7-9
CASSFWDRSGEKLFF
TGTGCCAGCAGCTTCTGGGACAGGAGTGGCGAAAAACTGTTTTTT
>TRBD2|TRBJ2-7|few|TRBV7-3
CASSLTAAGGKTYEQYF
TGTGCCAGCAGCTTAACGGCAGCGGGAGGAAAAACCTACGAGCAGTACTTC
>-|TRBJ1-2|few|TRBV5-1
CASSFQEGRLYGYTF
TGCGCCAGCAGCTTTCAGGAAGGGAGGCTCTATGGCTACACCTTC
>-|TRBJ1-1|few|TRBV9
CASSVNFGSEAFF
TGTGCCAGCAGCGTAAATTTCGGGTCTGAAGCTTTCTTT
>-|TRBJ1-1|-|TRBV2
CASSETGYLGEAFF
TGTGCCAGCAGTGAAACAGGATATTTAGGTGAAGCTTTCTTT
>-|TRBJ1-1|once|TRBV5-4
CASSRGGAHGPEAFF
TGTGCCAGCAGCAGAGGGGGGGCGCATGGACCTGAAGCTTTCTTT
>TRBD1|TRBJ1-2|-|TRBV25-1
CASRGQGNYGYTF
TGTGCCAGCAGAGGACAGGGGAACTATGGCTACACCTTC
>TRBD2|TRBJ2-5|-|TRBV7-3
CASSLTLAGETQYF
TGTGCCAGCAGCTTAACGCTAGCGGGAGAGACCCAGTACTTC
>-|TRBJ2-2|-|TRBV5-4
CASSLDADTGELFF
TGTGCCAGCAGCTTGGACGCGGACACCGGGGAGCTGTTTTTT
>-|TRBJ2-7|-|TRBV6-5
CASSYSTGQHSYEQYF
TGTGCCAGCAGTTACTCGACAGGCCAGCACTCCTACGAGCAGTACTTC
>-|TRBJ2-5|-|TRBV25-1
CASEGEIQETQYF
TGTGCCAGTGAGGGGGAGATACAAGAGACCCAGTACTTC
>-|TRBJ1-2|-|TRBV11-2
CASSSTTQIAHYGYTF
TGTGCCAGCAGCTCTACTACACAAATCGCCCACTATGGCTACACCTTC
>TRBD1|TRBJ1-4|-|TRBV30
CAWSLQGAGEKLFF
TGTGCCTGGAGCTTACAGGGGGCGGGAGAGAAACTGTTTTTT
>-|TRBJ2-3|-|TRBV7-2
CASSPEGGHKITDTQYF
TGTGCCAGCAGCCCGGAGGGTGGGCACAAAATAACAGATACGCAGTATTTT
>TRBD1|TRBJ2-1|-|TRBV27
CASSLGTEYNEQFF
TGTGCCAGCAGTCTCGGGACAGAGTACAATGAGCAGTTCTTC
>TRBD2|TRBJ2-1|-|TRBV4-3
CASSPGLADYNEQFF
TGCGCCAGCAGCCCCGGACTAGCGGATTACAATGAGCAGTTCTTC
>-|TRBJ2-7|once|TRBV10-1
CASSERGLSYEQYF
TGCGCCAGCAGTGAGAGGGGCCTCTCCTACGAGCAGTACTTC
>-|TRBJ2-7|-|TRBV5-1
CASSSAVYEQYF
TGCGCCAGCAGCTCGGCGGTCTACGAGCAGTACTTC
>TRBD2|TRBJ2-1|-|TRBV30
CAWSGAGGPWEQFF
TGTGCCTGGAGCGGAGCGGGAGGGCCATGGGAGCAGTTCTTC
>TRBD1|TRBJ2-7|-|TRBV28
CASSPGQVGYYEQYF
TGTGCCAGCAGCCCCGGACAGGTGGGGTATTACGAGCAGTACTTC
>TRBD2|TRBJ2-3|few|TRBV9
CASSTPPAGGGVTDTQYF
TGTGCCAGCAGCACTCCCCCAGCGGGCGGGGGAGTCACAGATACGCAGTATTTT
>-|TRBJ2-1|-|TRBV2
CASEEPGGNNEQFF
TGTGCCAGCGAAGAGCCTGGGGGGAACAATGAGCAGTTCTTC
>TRBD2|TRBJ2-7|-|TRBV7-2
CASSLGSGYGYEQYF
TGTGCCAGCAGCTTAGGTAGCGGGTACGGCTACGAGCAGTACTTC
>TRBD2|TRBJ2-5|once|TRBV19
CASRLAGETQYF
TGTGCCAGTAGGCTAGCGGGAGAGACCCAGTACTTC
>TRBD2|TRBJ2-5|few|TRBV5-6
CASSFGGGETQYF
TGTGCCAGCAGCTTTGGGGGGGGTGAGACCCAGTACTTC
>TRBD1|TRBJ1-4|few|TRBV5-1
CASCPDRVGEKLFF
TGCGCCAGCTGCCCGGACAGGGTTGGTGAAAAACTGTTTTTT
>-|TRBJ1-1|-|TRBV6-5
CASSLGQSNTEAFF
TGTGCCAGCAGCCTCGGACAGTCCAACACTGAAGCTTTCTTT
>TRBD1|TRBJ2-7|-|TRBV7-9
CASSLATGVEQYF
TGTGCCAGCAGCCTGGCCACAGGGGTCGAGCAGTACTTC
>-|TRBJ2-5|few|TRBV7-9
CASSFSGGETQYF
TGTGCCAGCAGCTTTTCGGGGGGCGAGACCCAGTACTTC
>-|TRBJ2-7|-|TRBV5-1
CASSLGGESYEQYF
TGCGCCAGCAGCTTGGGGGGGGAGTCCTACGAGCAGTACTTC